One and the same sample provided the 17 T cell receptor beta chains below, sequenced in a study of shared clonotypes between healthy human individuals. The naive CD8 population came from CD45RO-negative cells selected for CCR7, without terminally differentiated effector memory CD45RA+ cells. The repertoire was sequenced with immunoSEQ multiplex PCR; TCRdb's copy has only in-frame clones and lacks some. The table includes about 2.1 million clones, around 93% detected once. Specimen: naive CD8+ T cells from PBMCs. The receptors stem from a man aged 18 to 30 in good health. Some clones in this sample may be carry-over from other donors' samples.

V gene TRBV25-1 combines with J gene TRBJ2-2; D remains ambiguous. The V end lost 4 bases, the J end lost 7 bases, and 13 bases lay between the germline ends. Germline-derived CDR1 and CDR2 are MGHDK and SYGVNS. This CDR3 comprises 14 residues. The CDR3 loop is CASSATESGGELFF. The CDR3 DNA is TGTGCCAGCAGTGCGACCGAGAGTGGCGGGGAGCTGTTTTTT. Looking up the rest from reference TRBV25-1 and TRBJ2-2 gives the full variable domain: EADIYQTPRYLVIGTGKKITLECSQTMGHDKMYWYQQDPGMELHLIHYSYGVNSTEKGDLSSESTVSRIRTEHFPLTLESARPSHTSQYLCASSATESGGELFFGEGSRLTVL.

The chain uses TRBV4-3 and TRBJ2-7, with 7 positions matching TRBD1. Germline V lookup: CDR1 LGHNA, CDR2 YSLEER. The trim removed 0 bases at V and 6 bases at J, leaving 8 bases unmatched. The CDR3 has 15 amino acids. The CDR3 spells CASSQEFQGGGEQYF. The CDR3 coding sequence is TGCGCCAGCAGCCAAGAATTTCAAGGGGGCGGCGAGCAGTACTTC.

The gene calls are TRBV28 and TRBJ2-1, with 14 bases that match TRBD2. The V segment lost 5 bases and the J segment 8 bases; nucleotides outside the gene matches: 20. CDR1 and CDR2 (germline): MDHEN, SYDVKM. This CDR3 has 20 residues. The CDR3 sequence is CASSLEGGGLGLAGVYEQFF. Here the CDR3 DNA reads TGTGCCAGCAGTCTAGAGGGGGGCGGCCTGGGACTAGCGGGAGTATATGAGCAGTTCTTC.

The chain links TRBV4-1 to TRBJ1-1, with 7 bases lining up with TRBD1. From germline, CDR1 is MGHRA and CDR2 YSYEKL. This CDR3 is 14 amino acids long. Losses at the gene ends were 4 bases for V and 4 bases for J; bases not matched to a gene: 6. In nucleotides, the CDR3 is TGCGCCAGCAGCCCAGAGACAGGGTTCACTGAAGCTTTCTTT. Translating it yields CASSPETGFTEAFF.

V usage is TRBV29-1 and J usage is TRBJ2-1; D call uncertain. Trimming cost V 0 bases and J 0 bases, with 6 bases left between them. The CDR3 runs 14 residues. Germline V CDR1 and CDR2: SQVTM, ANQGSEA. Here the CDR3 DNA reads TGCAGCGTTGAAGAACAGAACTCCTACAATGAGCAGTTCTTC. It is translated as CSVEEQNSYNEQFF.

The chain has TRBV9 and TRBJ1-2; 8 positions match TRBD1. Germline CDR1 SGDLS, CDR2 YYNGEE. The CDR3 spans 16 residues. The V and J ends lost 3 bases and 3 bases, in that order; junction bases with no gene match: 10. This chain's CDR3 is CASSGGDRGMDYGYTF. The CDR3 region has the DNA TGTGCCAGCAGCGGGGGAGACAGGGGAATGGACTATGGCTACACCTTC.

This chain uses TRBV6-1 with TRBJ2-7; a weak D match, TRBD1 (5 bases). This CDR3 comprises 16 residues. The V and J ends lost 0 bases and 4 bases respectively, with 16 bases between them. Germline V gene data show CDR1 as MNHNS and CDR2 as SASEGT. CDR3 DNA sequence: TGTGCCAGCAGTGAAGCCGGACAAACCCATCCTTACGAGCAGTACTTC. Translation: CASSEAGQTHPYEQYF.

The chain links TRBV7-9 to TRBJ1-2, with a tentative D call TRBD1 (5 bases). Germline V gene sequence: CDR1 SEHNR, CDR2 FQNEAQ (reference sequence). CDR3 length: 12 amino acids. Trimming stripped 11 bases from V and 2 bases from J, with 12 bases between. This chain's CDR3 is CAALRGNYGYTF. CDR3 DNA: TGTGCCGCCCTGCGGGGGAACTATGGCTACACCTTC.

The chain couples TRBV19 to TRBJ1-1, with 7 bases identical to TRBD1. V was clipped by 3 bases and J by 5 bases; unmatched bases: 6. The germline gives CDR1 LNHDA, CDR2 SQIVND (reference sequence). This CDR3 spans 14 amino acids. The CDR3 protein is CASSIWAGGTEAFF. The CDR3 DNA follows: TGTGCCAGTAGTATTTGGGCAGGGGGGACTGAAGCTTTCTTT.

This chain links TRBV19 with TRBJ1-2; tentatively, D is TRBD1 (5 bases). Germline CDR1 is LNHDA and CDR2 is SQIVND (reference sequence). The ends were cut back, 7 bases at V and 1 base at J, with 19 bases in the middle. The CDR3 sequence is 16 residues long. CDR3 sequence reads: CASTNRGPVGNYGYTF. CDR3 bases: TGTGCCAGTACCAACCGGGGCCCGGTGGGTAACTATGGCTACACCTTC.

In the case of this clone: The same CDR3 arises from other DNA sequences in this sample as well. V and J are TRBV4-1 and TRBJ2-7; TRBD2 agrees at 11 bases. The CDR3 spans 14 residues. Germline V lookup: CDR1 MGHRA, CDR2 YSYEKL. V shed 1 base and J 6 bases; nucleotides not matched to a gene: 2. The CDR3 sequence is CASSQVAGGGEQYF. In nucleotides, the CDR3 is TGCGCCAGCAGCCAAGTAGCGGGAGGGGGCGAGCAGTACTTC.

In nucleotides, the CDR3 is TGTGCCAGCAGCTTAGATCTGCTAGCGGAACAAGAGACCCAGTACTTC. Translation gives CASSLDLLAEQETQYF. The chain has TRBV11-2 and TRBJ2-5; 7 bases match TRBD2. V gave up 0 bases and J gave up 2 bases; unmatched junction bases: 6. The CDR3 runs to 16 residues. The germline gives CDR1 SGHAT, CDR2 FQNNGV.

The DNA of the CDR3 is TGTGCCAGCAGCGAACGACTAGCGGGAGGGCCGGGGAACGAGCAGTACTTC. It is translated as CASSERLAGGPGNEQYF. The rearrangement joins TRBV7-2 to TRBJ2-7, with TRBD2 matching 14 bases. This CDR3 has 17 residues. With V trimmed by 5 bases and J by 5 bases, 11 bases remained unmatched. The V gene's germline CDR1 is SGHTA and CDR2 FQGNSA.

The chain joins TRBV27 to TRBJ2-7; 11 bases line up with TRBD2. CDR3 size: 18 residues. The V and J ends lost 5 bases and 0 bases, in that order; junction bases with no gene match: 12. CDR1 and CDR2 from the germline V gene are MNHEY and SMNVEV (reference sequence). CDR3 nucleotide sequence: TGTGCCAGCAGTCCCCTGGCTACTAGCGGGAGAAGCTCCTACGAGCAGTACTTC. This codes for CASSPLATSGRSSYEQYF.

The chain is built from TRBV5-1 and TRBJ2-2, with D perhaps TRBD2 (5 bases). CDR1 and CDR2 from the germline V gene are SGHRS and YFSETQ. Trimming took 0 bases from V and 7 from J, leaving 10 bases between them. The CDR3 contains 14 residues. CDR3 sequence (DNA): TGCGCCAGCAGCTTGGCGGCGGCGGGCGGGGAGCTGTTTTTT. The encoded protein is CASSLAAAGGELFF.

The rearrangement uses TRBV2 and TRBJ2-7; 10 bases line up with TRBD1. CDR1 and CDR2 (germline): SNHLY, FYNNEI. The CDR3 is 13 amino acids. The CDR3 protein is CAHTGTGVYEQYF. The CDR3 DNA is TGTGCTCATACCGGGACAGGGGTCTACGAGCAGTACTTC.

A note on this clone: Different DNA sequences within this sample yield the same CDR3. This rearrangement joins TRBV27 to TRBJ2-2; TRBD2 agrees at 13 bases. Germline-derived CDR1 and CDR2 are MNHEY and SMNVEV (reference sequence). This CDR3 comprises 16 residues. Unmatched junction bases numbered 3, after V lost 2 bases and J lost 6 bases. In DNA, the CDR3 is TGTGCCAGCAGTTTACGGGGACTAGCGGGACCCGGGGAGCTGTTTTTT. This encodes CASSLRGLAGPGELFF.